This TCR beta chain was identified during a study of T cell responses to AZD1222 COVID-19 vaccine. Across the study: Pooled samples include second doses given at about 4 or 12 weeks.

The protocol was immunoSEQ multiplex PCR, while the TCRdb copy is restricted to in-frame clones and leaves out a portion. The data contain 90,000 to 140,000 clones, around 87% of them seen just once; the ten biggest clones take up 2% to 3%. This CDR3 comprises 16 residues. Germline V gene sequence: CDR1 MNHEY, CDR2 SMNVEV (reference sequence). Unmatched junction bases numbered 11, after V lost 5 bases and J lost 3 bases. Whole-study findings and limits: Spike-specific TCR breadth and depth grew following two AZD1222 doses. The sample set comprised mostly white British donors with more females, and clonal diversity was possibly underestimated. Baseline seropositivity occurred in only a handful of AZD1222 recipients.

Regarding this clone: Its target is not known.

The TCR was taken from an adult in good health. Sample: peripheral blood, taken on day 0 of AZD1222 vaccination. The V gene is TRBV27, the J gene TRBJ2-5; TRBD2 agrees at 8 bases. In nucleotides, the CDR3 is TGTGCCAGCAGTCCCCTTGGGGTGGGACTAGAAGAGACCCAGTACTTC. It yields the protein CASSPLGVGLEETQYF.